A single sample is the source of the 9 T cell receptor beta chains below, sequenced in a study of cytomegalovirus exposure and HLA in healthy donors. PCR employed 60 Vbeta and 13 Jbeta primers. Some clones are missing from TCRdb's copy, which holds only in-frame ones; the method was immunoSEQ multiplex PCR. The repertoire has approximately 74,000 clones, approximately 71% of them found once; the top ten carry roughly 7.2%. Sequencing was done on a sample of PBMCs. These receptors all stem from a woman aged 40 to 50 in good health and CMV-seronegative.

This clone was picked up one time. This rearrangement joins TRBV18 to TRBJ2-3; no firm D call. Germline assignment: CDR1 KGHSH and CDR2 LQKENI. This CDR3 is built from 14 residues. V was clipped by 2 bases and J by 0 bases, with 6 bases between them. CDR3 amino acids: CASSPSVSTDTQYF. The DNA of the CDR3 is TGTGCCAGCTCACCATCCGTCAGCACAGATACGCAGTATTTT.

The gene calls are TRBV30 and TRBJ2-5, with D perhaps TRBD1 (6 bases). CDR3 length equals 11 residues. The V gene's germline CDR1 is GTSNPN and CDR2 SVGIG (reference sequence). The V gene lost 8 bases and the J gene lost 0 bases, with 7 bases spanning the gap. CDR3 sequence: CAGDNQETQYF. In DNA, the CDR3 is TGTGCCGGGGACAACCAAGAGACCCAGTACTTC.

The chain links TRBV7-6 to TRBJ1-2, with TRBD1 identical over 7 bases. The length of the CDR3 is 14 residues. Germline-derived CDR1 and CDR2 are SGHVS and FNYEAQ. The V gene end was trimmed by 5 bases and the J gene end by 7 bases; junction bases not matched to a gene: 10. CDR3 protein: CASSARQGDGGYTF. For the CDR3, the DNA is TGTGCCAGCAGCGCTCGACAGGGTGACGGTGGCTACACCTTC.

V is TRBV19 and J is TRBJ1-3; D uncertain. Deletions cut 3 bases from V and 2 bases from J, with 14 bases between. There are 16 residues in the CDR3. Germline lookup yields CDR1 LNHDA and CDR2 SQIVND (reference sequence). As DNA, the CDR3 is TGTGCCAGTAGTATCGCCCAGGCCGGGGCTGGAAACACCATATATTTT. It is translated as CASSIAQAGAGNTIYF.

The CDR3 sequence: CASSLAAGGYNEQFF. The CDR3 nucleotides are TGTGCCAGCAGCTTAGCAGCGGGGGGATACAATGAGCAGTTCTTC. The chain couples TRBV11-3 to TRBJ2-1; 9 bases are a match to TRBD2. The germline CDR1 and CDR2 sequences are SGHNT and YENEEA. This CDR3 is built from 15 residues. V lost 1 base and J lost 4; bases outside the gene matches: 2. Full variable domain (missing parts from reference TRBV11-3 and TRBJ2-1): EAGVVQSPRYKIIEKKQPVAFWCNPISGHNTLYWYLQNLGQGPELLIRYENEEAVDDSQLPKDRFSAERLKGVDSTLKIQPAELGDSAVYLCASSLAAGGYNEQFFGPGTRLTVL.

This rearrangement joins TRBV2 to TRBJ1-2, with D perhaps TRBD1 (6 bases). Germline V gene lookup returns CDR1 SNHLY and CDR2 FYNNEI. The CDR3 runs 15 residues. Between the trimmed V and J ends, which lost 3 bases and 2 bases, there was a span of 13 bases. CDR3 coding DNA: TGTGCCAGCAGTGAGGAAGGGGGGGGAAACTATGGCTACACCTTC. Translated, it gives CASSEEGGGNYGYTF.

This clone turned up a few times. The chain has TRBV5-4 and TRBJ2-7, with D maybe TRBD2 (7 bases). Per germline, CDR1 SGHNT and CDR2 YYREEE (reference sequence). The CDR3 covers 14 residues. V dropped 5 bases and J dropped 4 bases, with 16 bases sitting between them. Here the CDR3 DNA reads TGTGCCAGCAGTCGTGGGGGGGGCCAGTACGAGCAGTACTTC. Translation gives CASSRGGGQYEQYF.

This chain connects TRBV15 to TRBJ1-5, with D unresolved. Germline V lookup: CDR1 LNHNV, CDR2 YYDKDF (reference sequence). This CDR3 region has 17 residues. V lost 0 bases to trimming and J lost 3 bases, with 15 bases between them. CDR3: CATSRDYSATDNQPQHF. CDR3 DNA: TGTGCCACCAGCAGAGATTACTCGGCTACAGACAATCAGCCCCAGCATTTT. Supplemented by reference TRBV15 and TRBJ1-5, the full variable domain reads DAMVIQNPRYQVTQFGKPVTLSCSQTLNHNVMYWYQQKSSQAPKLLFHYYDKDFNNEADTPDNFQSRRPNTSFCFLDIRSPGLGDTAMYLCATSRDYSATDNQPQHFGDGTRLSIL.

The chain employs TRBV9 and TRBJ2-7, with 7 bases that match TRBD1. The trim removed 0 bases at V and 0 bases at J, leaving 3 bases unmatched. The CDR3 has 15 amino acids. Germline V gene sequence: CDR1 SGDLS, CDR2 YYNGEE. DNA for the CDR3: TGTGCCAGCAGCGTAGGTGACAGGGTCTCCTACGAGCAGTACTTC. Its translation: CASSVGDRVSYEQYF.